This T cell receptor (beta chain) was identified in a study of shared clonotypes between healthy human individuals. In the original analysis: ImmunoSEQ junction-only sequences lacked quality scores, so their filtering differed. The method was immunoSEQ multiplex PCR; TCRdb's version includes in-frame clones alone and lacks a portion of them. V and J calls plus clone size are reproduced from that table; the DNA served to infer D and trimming. The table lists 1.4 million to 1.5 million clones, around 97% of them singletons. Germline CDR1 is SGHNT and CDR2 is YYREEE (reference sequence). The CDR3 covers 13 residues. V lost 7 bases to trimming and J lost 4 bases, with 15 bases between them.

This chain links TRBV5-4 with TRBJ2-7; D is perhaps TRBD2 (6 bases). The clonotype comes from a man aged 25 to 40 in good health. Source material: naive CD4+ T cells sorted from blood. The subset is: CD45RA+ positively selected. CDR3 amino acids: CASSNGRRYEQYF. Here the CDR3 DNA reads TGTGCCAGCTCCAACGGGAGAAGGTACGAGCAGTACTTC.